These 27 T cell receptor beta chains came from one sample sequenced in a study of cytomegalovirus exposure and HLA in healthy donors. The protocol was immunoSEQ multiplex PCR, while the TCRdb copy is restricted to in-frame clones and leaves out a portion. This sample has approximately 120,000 clones, with around nine tenths found just once. The source material was PBMCs. These receptors originate from a woman aged 18-29 years in good health and CMV-seronegative.

The chain uses TRBV25-1 and TRBJ1-1; D not resolved. In germline, CDR1 is MGHDK, CDR2 SYGVNS. Trimming removed 8 bases from V and 1 base from J, with 5 bases in between. The CDR3 covers 11 residues. CDR3 sequence: CASGGNTEAFF. The CDR3 bases are TGTGCCAGCGGCGGGAACACTGAAGCTTTCTTT.

The rearrangement uses TRBV9 and TRBJ2-3; 9 bases are a match to TRBD2. This CDR3 is built from 15 residues. The junction had 10 bases not matched to a gene; V was cut back by 6 bases and J by 5 bases. CDR1 and CDR2 from the germline V gene are SGDLS and YYNGEE. CDR3 bases: TGTGCCAGCAACCGGGCGGGAGGGCCGGGAGATACGCAGTATTTT. Protein product: CASNRAGGPGDTQYF.

This clone was seen once. The rearrangement joins TRBV6-6 to TRBJ1-1; 9 bases match TRBD1. This CDR3 region has 11 residues. With 2 bases clipped from V and 11 bases from J, the junction kept 0 bases outside the gene matches. Germline CDR1 reads MNHNY; CDR2 reads SVGAGI (reference sequence). For the CDR3, the DNA is TGTGCCAGCAGTTACGGGACAGGGGCTTTCTTT. It yields the protein CASSYGTGAFF.

The chain joins TRBV4-2 to TRBJ1-5; D is possibly TRBD1 (6 bases). Germline loops: CDR1 LGHNA, CDR2 YNFKEQ. V was trimmed by 4 bases and J by 11 bases, leaving 15 bases between them. This CDR3 has 13 residues. The CDR3 DNA reads TGTGCCAGCAGCCCCCAATACAGGGCCGCCCAGCATTTT. The encoded protein is CASSPQYRAAQHF.

The chain recombines TRBV4-2 with TRBJ2-1, with D possibly being TRBD1 (5 bases). Per the germline V gene, CDR1 is LGHNA and CDR2 is YNFKEQ. The CDR3 has 13 amino acids. The V gene lost 4 bases and the J gene lost 4 bases, with 8 bases spanning the gap. CDR3 coding DNA: TGTGCCAGCAGCCTTGGACAATACAATGAGCAGTTCTTC. This codes for CASSLGQYNEQFF.

This chain connects TRBV25-1 to TRBJ2-5, with 9 bases identical to TRBD2. Per germline, CDR1 MGHDK and CDR2 SYGVNS. The CDR3 runs 15 residues. The V and J ends lost 2 bases and 1 base, in that order; junction bases with no gene match: 2. CDR3 region: CASSEGGRGQETQYF. The CDR3, as DNA: TGTGCCAGCAGTGAAGGCGGGAGGGGCCAAGAGACCCAGTACTTC.

The rearrangement joins TRBV18 to TRBJ2-7; no reliable D call. Trimming cost V 3 bases and J 2 bases, with 2 bases left between them. The CDR3 runs to 11 residues. CDR1 and CDR2 from the germline V gene are KGHSH and LQKENI. The CDR3 nucleotides read TGTGCCAGCTCACCCACCTACGAGCAGTACTTC. It yields the protein CASSPTYEQYF.

This chain links TRBV11-3 with TRBJ2-7, with a weak D call TRBD1 (7 bases). This CDR3 region has 16 residues. V was trimmed by 5 bases and J by 2 bases, leaving 19 bases between them. Germline lookup yields CDR1 SGHNT and CDR2 YENEEA. This CDR3 is CASSPHGGQGAYEQYF. CDR3 nucleotide sequence: TGTGCCAGCAGCCCTCATGGGGGGCAGGGGGCCTACGAGCAGTACTTC.

V and J are TRBV7-9 and TRBJ1-2, with D perhaps matching TRBD1 (6 bases). This CDR3 is built from 14 residues. Germline CDR1 reads SEHNR; CDR2 reads FQNEAQ (reference sequence). Trimming pared 1 base from V and 3 bases from J, leaving 9 bases between. CDR3 bases: TGTGCCAGCAGCTTAGGGACAGCCGACTATGGCTACACCTTC. It codes for CASSLGTADYGYTF.

This clone showed up just a few times. The chain couples TRBV25-1 to TRBJ1-2; 8 nucleotides align to TRBD1. CDR3 length: 13 amino acids. CDR1 is MGHDK, CDR2 SYGVNS, per germline. V was pared by 7 bases and J by 3 bases, with 4 bases of the junction left unmatched. CDR3 nucleotide sequence: TGTGCCAGCACCGGGACAGGAGACTATGGCTACACCTTC. This codes for CASTGTGDYGYTF.

The chain employs TRBV4-1 and TRBJ2-1; 11 nucleotides align to TRBD1. V lost 6 bases and J lost 6; bases outside the gene matches: 7. Germline CDR1 and CDR2: MGHRA and YSYEKL. The CDR3 has 15 amino acids. The CDR3 sequence: CASRRDRGSGNEQFF. For the CDR3, the DNA is TGCGCCAGCAGACGGGACAGGGGGTCGGGCAATGAGCAGTTCTTC.

V usage is TRBV13 and J usage is TRBJ2-2; 12 bases match TRBD1. Germline CDR1 and CDR2: PRHDT and FYEKMQ (reference sequence). The CDR3 contains 21 residues. Trimming at V came to 4 bases and at J to 1 base, leaving 16 bases not matched to a gene. The CDR3 loop reads CASSSASMRDRGRRNTGELFF. CDR3 coding DNA: TGTGCCAGCAGCTCCGCCAGTATGCGGGACAGGGGGCGCCGGAACACCGGGGAGCTGTTTTTT.

This sequence joins TRBV13 and TRBJ2-5; 10 nucleotides match TRBD2. The CDR3 has 16 amino acids. In germline, CDR1 is PRHDT, CDR2 FYEKMQ (reference sequence). V gave up 5 bases and J gave up 3 bases; unmatched junction bases: 9. The CDR3 nucleotides are TGTGCCAGCAGCCACTTAGGACTAGCGGTTAAAGAGACCCAGTACTTC. Translation gives CASSHLGLAVKETQYF.

V and J are TRBV11-2 and TRBJ1-1; TRBD1 matches at 7 bases. This CDR3 comprises 14 residues. Trimming cost V 6 bases and J 8 bases; bases outside gene matches: 12. Germline V CDR1 and CDR2: SGHAT, FQNNGV. The CDR3 region is CASRRHDTGEEAFF. The CDR3 DNA reads TGTGCCAGCAGGCGCCACGATACAGGGGAAGAAGCTTTCTTT.

The rearrangement links TRBV6-5 to TRBJ1-1, with a tentative D call TRBD1 (5 bases). Germline V gene lookup returns CDR1 MNHEY and CDR2 SVGAGI. This CDR3 comprises 15 residues. V was shortened by 7 bases and J by 4 bases, with 19 bases between the two germline ends. CDR3 protein: CASILSPGVGTEAFF. CDR3 sequence (DNA): TGTGCCAGCATCCTTAGCCCGGGGGTTGGCACTGAAGCTTTCTTT.

J is TRBJ1-3 and V is TRBV28; TRBD1 agrees at 7 bases. J lost 1 base, V lost 4 bases, and 4 bases had no gene match. Germline CDR1 reads MDHEN; CDR2 reads SYDVKM. This CDR3 comprises 15 residues. CDR3 sequence: CASSSGTASGNTIYF. The CDR3 DNA follows: TGTGCCAGCAGTTCCGGGACAGCATCTGGAAACACCATATATTTT.

The chain links TRBV5-4 to TRBJ2-1; D gene ambiguous. V shed 1 base and J shed 6 bases, with 11 bases lying between them. Looked up from germline, CDR1 is SGHNT and CDR2 is YYREEE (reference sequence). CDR3 size: 14 residues. The CDR3 DNA reads TGTGCCAGCAGCTTGACTGAGAGGATCAATGAGCAGTTCTTC. Translated, it gives CASSLTERINEQFF. The whole variable domain, remainder taken from reference TRBV5-4 and TRBJ2-1, is ETGVTQSPTHLIKTRGQQVTLRCSSQSGHNTVSWYQQALGQGPQFIFQYYREEENGRGNFPPRFSGLQFPNYSSELNVNALELDDSALYLCASSLTERINEQFFGPGTRLTVL.

V gene TRBV5-1 combines with J gene TRBJ2-7; 9 nucleotides agree with TRBD1. The J segment lost 2 bases and the V segment lost 4 bases, leaving 4 bases of the junction unmatched. Germline CDR1 and CDR2: SGHRS and YFSETQ. The CDR3 spans 14 residues. CDR3 amino acids: CASSLGDRAYEQYF. CDR3 DNA sequence: TGCGCCAGCAGCCTGGGGGACAGGGCCTACGAGCAGTACTTC.

This clone has only a few counts. V usage is TRBV7-9 and J usage is TRBJ2-7, with TRBD2 matching over 13 bases. The CDR3 has 16 residues. With V trimmed by 3 bases and J by 5 bases, 7 bases remained unmatched. CDR1 and CDR2 (germline): SEHNR, FQNEAQ (reference sequence). The CDR3 nucleotides are TGTGCCAGCAGCTTTCGACTAGCGGGAGGTTTCGACGAGCAGTACTTC. It is translated as CASSFRLAGGFDEQYF.

V gene TRBV28 combines with J gene TRBJ2-3; 8 nucleotides align to TRBD1. V trimming: 5 bases; J trimming: 0 bases; junction bases outside the gene matches: 7. The CDR3 sequence is 16 residues long. Germline lookup yields CDR1 MDHEN and CDR2 SYDVKM. The CDR3: CASSPDRGRSTDTQYF. The CDR3, as DNA: TGTGCCAGCAGTCCAGACAGGGGCCGAAGCACAGATACGCAGTATTTT.

The chain couples TRBV19 to TRBJ2-1; tentatively, D is TRBD1 (5 bases). The V end was cut by 5 bases, the J end by 9 bases, with 20 bases between. There are 15 residues in the CDR3. The germline V gene has CDR1 LNHDA and CDR2 SQIVND (reference sequence). CDR3 nucleotides: TGTGCCAGTAGTCGTAGGTCAGGACACATGAGTGAGCAGTTCTTC. This encodes CASSRRSGHMSEQFF.

This clone was seen just once. The chain uses TRBV6-1 and TRBJ2-2; possible D gene TRBD1, 6 bases. Per germline, CDR1 MNHNS and CDR2 SASEGT. V was cut by 7 bases and J by 0 bases, with 12 bases left in between. The CDR3 sequence is 15 residues long. CDR3 nucleotide sequence: TGTGCCAGCAAATGGACAGCCACGAACACCGGGGAGCTGTTTTTT. Translating gives CASKWTATNTGELFF.

The V gene is TRBV7-2, the J gene TRBJ2-7, with 7 bases matching TRBD2. V dropped 1 base and J dropped 1; count of bases not matched to a gene: 1. CDR1 and CDR2 from the germline V gene are SGHTA and FQGNSA. The CDR3 extends over 14 amino acids. The CDR3: CASSLGGRSYEQYF. CDR3 nucleotides: TGTGCCAGCAGCTTAGGCGGGAGATCCTACGAGCAGTACTTC.

Here the CDR3 DNA reads TGTGCCAGCAGCCAAGCCGTTTCCTACGAGCAGTACTTC. Translation gives CASSQAVSYEQYF. This chain joins TRBV4-2 and TRBJ2-7; D remains ambiguous. Trimming stripped 1 base from V and 1 base from J, with 5 bases between. CDR1 is LGHNA and CDR2 is YNFKEQ in the germline V gene. CDR3 length equals 13 residues.

CDR3 sequence reads: CASSLEGGAGELFF. As DNA, the CDR3 is TGCGCCAGCAGCTTGGAAGGGGGGGCCGGGGAGCTGTTTTTT. This sequence joins TRBV5-1 and TRBJ2-2, with a tentative D call TRBD2 (7 bases). Trimming left V 0 bases short and J 6 bases short, with 9 bases between. Germline V gene lookup returns CDR1 SGHRS and CDR2 YFSETQ. The CDR3 is 14 amino acids.

In DNA form, the CDR3 reads TGTGCCAGCAGCTTTTCGGGACAGGGGGACGAGCAGTACTTC. Translation: CASSFSGQGDEQYF. The chain joins TRBV5-4 to TRBJ2-7, with 11 bases aligning to TRBD1. This CDR3 comprises 14 residues. CDR1 SGHNT and CDR2 YYREEE come from the germline V gene (reference sequence). The J segment lost 5 bases and the V segment lost 2 bases, leaving 3 bases of the junction unmatched. Looking up the rest from reference TRBV5-4 and TRBJ2-7 gives the full variable domain: ETGVTQSPTHLIKTRGQQVTLRCSSQSGHNTVSWYQQALGQGPQFIFQYYREEENGRGNFPPRFSGLQFPNYSSELNVNALELDDSALYLCASSFSGQGDEQYFGPGTRLTVT.

The CDR3 protein is CASSDTGTSGGGTDTQYF. CDR3 DNA: TGTGCCAGCAGTGATACCGGGACTAGCGGGGGGGGAACAGATACGCAGTATTTT. This chain links TRBV6-4 with TRBJ2-3, with 16 positions matching TRBD2. V gave up 3 bases and J gave up 3 bases; unmatched junction bases: 6. This CDR3 region has 18 residues. CDR1 is MRHNA, CDR2 SNTAGT, per germline.